A single sample gave rise to the 25 T cell receptor beta chains below, sequenced in a study of cytomegalovirus exposure and HLA in healthy donors. The study ran its PCR with 60 Vbeta and 13 Jbeta primers. Profiled with immunoSEQ multiplex PCR; TCRdb holds only in-frame clones, not every one. This table holds about 190,000 clones, approximately 80% found once. The source material was PBMCs. These receptor sequences come from a woman in her twenties or thirties in good health and CMV-seronegative.

The chain uses TRBV30 and TRBJ2-7; TRBD2 agrees at 10 bases. The CDR3 contains 13 residues. With 2 bases clipped from V and 2 bases from J, the junction kept 0 bases outside the gene matches. Germline lookup yields CDR1 GTSNPN and CDR2 SVGIG (reference sequence). The CDR3 loop is CAWSLAGAYEQYF. CDR3 bases: TGTGCCTGGAGTCTAGCGGGAGCCTACGAGCAGTACTTC.

The chain employs TRBV11-1 and TRBJ2-5, with TRBD1 as a possible D gene (5 bases). This CDR3 region has 14 residues. V was shortened by 0 bases and J by 4 bases, with 9 bases between the two germline ends. The germline CDR1 and CDR2 sequences are SGHAT and FQDESV (reference sequence). CDR3 amino acids: CASSLAGLAETQYF. CDR3 DNA sequence: TGTGCCAGCAGCTTAGCGGGGCTCGCAGAGACCCAGTACTTC. Looking up the rest from reference TRBV11-1 and TRBJ2-5 gives the full variable domain: EAEVAQSPRYKITEKSQAVAFWCDPISGHATLYWYRQILGQGPELLVQFQDESVVDDSQLPKDRFSAERLKGVDSTLKIQPAELGDSAMYLCASSLAGLAETQYFGPGTRLLVL.

CDR3 amino acids: CASSPKRQGAKNNEQFF. In DNA form, the CDR3 reads TGTGCCAGTAGTCCAAAACGACAGGGGGCGAAGAACAATGAGCAGTTCTTC. V usage is TRBV19 and J usage is TRBJ2-1, with 10 bases fitting TRBD1. This CDR3 region has 17 residues. V lost 5 bases to trimming and J lost 5 bases; unmatched junction nucleotides: 12. The germline V gene has CDR1 LNHDA and CDR2 SQIVND (reference sequence).

The CDR3 DNA is TGTGCCAGCAGCCCAGGGACAGCTGGAAACACCATATATTTT. It translates to CASSPGTAGNTIYF. The rearrangement uses TRBV5-4 and TRBJ1-3; 7 bases are shared with TRBD1. After removal of 4 bases from V and 2 bases from J, the junction contained 3 bases not matched to a gene. The germline CDR1 and CDR2 sequences are SGHNT and YYREEE (reference sequence). CDR3 length: 14 residues.

The count of this clone is one. The genes are TRBV6-1 and TRBJ1-1; D may be TRBD1 (6 bases). V was shortened by 4 bases and J by 0 bases, with 15 bases between the two germline ends. Germline values: CDR1 MNHNS, CDR2 SASEGT. The CDR3 totals 16 residues. CDR3 in DNA: TGTGCCAGCAGTGGCCGGACAGACCTTTTGAACACTGAAGCTTTCTTT. Encoded protein: CASSGRTDLLNTEAFF.

V usage is TRBV7-8 and J usage is TRBJ1-5, with TRBD1 identical over 8 bases. Germline CDR1 is SGHVS and CDR2 is FQNEAQ. This CDR3 region has 19 residues. The J segment lost 0 bases and the V segment lost 4 bases, leaving 14 bases of the junction unmatched. For the CDR3, the DNA is TGTGCCAGCAGCTCCGTAAGGGGCAGGGGGCAATATAGCAATCAGCCCCAGCATTTT. Amino acid sequence: CASSSVRGRGQYSNQPQHF.

The chain employs TRBV28 and TRBJ2-7, with 9 bases matching TRBD2. J gave up 2 bases and V 6 bases, and 11 bases lay outside the gene matches. CDR3 length: 16 residues. Germline V gene sequence: CDR1 MDHEN, CDR2 SYDVKM. In DNA, the CDR3 is TGTGCCAGCAGACCCTCCCCCGGCGGGGGGGCCTACGAGCAGTACTTC. It encodes CASRPSPGGGAYEQYF.

The chain combines TRBV2 with TRBJ1-5; the match to TRBD1 covers 9 bases. V was pared by 6 bases and J by 6 bases, with 6 bases of the junction left unmatched. CDR3 size: 14 residues. Germline V CDR1 and CDR2: SNHLY, FYNNEI. The CDR3 nucleotides read TGTGCCAGCAGGCAACAGGGGGCTGTTCAGCCCCAGCATTTT. Translated: CASRQQGAVQPQHF.

The rearrangement joins TRBV7-2 to TRBJ1-3; 10 nucleotides align to TRBD1. From germline, CDR1 is SGHTA and CDR2 FQGNSA. J gave up 4 bases and V 5 bases, and 8 bases lay outside the gene matches. The CDR3 extends over 16 amino acids. The CDR3 loop is CASSGQGGGSGNTIYF. DNA for the CDR3: TGTGCCAGCAGCGGACAGGGGGGAGGCTCGGGAAACACCATATATTTT.

V and J are TRBV11-2 and TRBJ2-7; the D gene is possibly TRBD1 (5 bases). V was cut by 1 base and J by 0 bases, with 13 bases left in between. The CDR3 has 16 residues. Germline values: CDR1 SGHAT, CDR2 FQNNGV. This CDR3 is CASSLVQGTSSYEQYF. The CDR3 nucleotides are TGTGCCAGCAGCTTAGTTCAGGGTACGAGCTCCTACGAGCAGTACTTC.

The rearrangement uses TRBV25-1 and TRBJ1-1, with D tentatively TRBD1 (5 bases). The CDR3 is made up of 14 amino acids. CDR1 and CDR2 (germline): MGHDK, SYGVNS. V gave up 1 base and J gave up 6 bases, with 12 bases separating them. The DNA for the CDR3 is TGTGCCAGCAGTGAATCGGCAGGGAAGGCTGAAGCTTTCTTT. This encodes CASSESAGKAEAFF.

V is TRBV9 and J is TRBJ2-1; 8 bases are shared with TRBD2. V shed 4 bases, J shed 4 bases, and the junction held 10 bases outside the gene matches. The CDR3 is 16 residues long. The germline CDR1 and CDR2 sequences are SGDLS and YYNGEE. Written as DNA, the CDR3 is TGTGCCAGCAGCCCCCGGCCGGGCGGGGGGTACAATGAGCAGTTCTTC. It is translated as CASSPRPGGGYNEQFF.

On this clone: Other DNA sequences within the sample encode an identical CDR3. This chain links TRBV28 with TRBJ2-3; the D gene is possibly TRBD2 (5 bases). The CDR3 is 12 amino acids. The V gene's germline CDR1 is MDHEN and CDR2 SYDVKM. V lost 7 bases to trimming and J lost 0 bases, with 5 bases between them. CDR3 loop: CASTGSTDTQYF. The CDR3 nucleotides are TGTGCCAGCACGGGGAGCACAGATACGCAGTATTTT. The variable domain in full, completed from reference TRBV28 and TRBJ2-3, reads DVKVTQSSRYLVKRTGEKVFLECVQDMDHENMFWYRQDPGLGLRLIYFSYDVKMKEKGDIPEGYSVSREKKERFSLILESASTNQTSMYLCASTGSTDTQYFGPGTRLTVL.

The chain has TRBV4-3 and TRBJ2-3, with TRBD1 identical over 8 bases. Trimming at V came to 0 bases and at J to 3 bases, leaving 11 bases not matched to a gene. The CDR3 is 18 residues long. CDR1 and CDR2 (germline): LGHNA, YSLEER. The CDR3 spells CASSQDWVGRGQTDTQYF. CDR3 DNA sequence: TGCGCCAGCAGCCAAGATTGGGTGGGCAGGGGGCAGACAGATACGCAGTATTTT.

This clone was found once. The J gene is TRBJ2-7, the V gene TRBV2, with 8 positions matching TRBD2. With V trimmed by 6 bases and J by 6 bases, 13 bases remained unmatched. Germline CDR1 SNHLY, CDR2 FYNNEI. CDR3 length: 15 amino acids. In nucleotides, the CDR3 is TGTGCCAGCAGCGGACCCGTGGCGGGGGGAAGCGAGCAGTACTTC. Translating gives CASSGPVAGGSEQYF.

This clone came up a few times. This sequence joins TRBV7-8 and TRBJ2-5; 12 nucleotides match TRBD2. CDR3 length equals 16 residues. The V gene end was trimmed by 5 bases and the J gene end by 4 bases; junction bases not matched to a gene: 8. Germline CDR1 SGHVS, CDR2 FQNEAQ. The CDR3 here is CASSILTSGSIETQYF. CDR3 in DNA: TGTGCCAGCAGCATACTGACTAGCGGGAGTATAGAGACCCAGTACTTC.

This chain links TRBV6-1 with TRBJ2-7, with 7 bases lining up with TRBD2. CDR1 and CDR2 (germline): MNHNS, SASEGT. The ends lost 6 bases at V and 3 bases at J; junction bases unmatched: 5. The CDR3 is made up of 13 amino acids. The CDR3: CASSPREDYEQYF. CDR3 in DNA: TGTGCCAGCAGCCCCCGGGAGGACTACGAGCAGTACTTC.

The rearrangement links TRBV5-1 to TRBJ2-7; 11 bases match TRBD2. In germline, CDR1 is SGHRS, CDR2 YFSETQ. With 4 bases clipped from V and 5 bases from J, the junction kept 14 bases outside the gene matches. The CDR3 runs 17 residues. The CDR3 DNA is TGCGCCAGCAGCCCGCAACACGCTAGCGGGAGGACCCACGAGCAGTACTTC. Translation gives CASSPQHASGRTHEQYF.

The V and J genes are TRBV11-2 and TRBJ2-7; 8 bases fit TRBD2. Germline CDR1 reads SGHAT; CDR2 reads FQNNGV. Trimming removed 11 bases from V and 2 bases from J; junction bases left unmatched: 5. This CDR3 comprises 12 residues. The CDR3 nucleotides are TGTGCCGACCGGGGGGGACCCTACGAGCAGTACTTC. Translation gives CADRGGPYEQYF.

CDR3 DNA: TGTGCCAGTAGTACGCCAGGGACAGGGTATGGCTACACCTTC. This encodes CASSTPGTGYGYTF. V and J are TRBV19 and TRBJ1-2, with 9 bases matching TRBD1. Germline CDR1 LNHDA, CDR2 SQIVND (reference sequence). After removal of 4 bases from V and 5 bases from J, the junction contained 5 bases not matched to a gene. The CDR3 has 14 amino acids.

V is TRBV29-1 and J is TRBJ2-2; perhaps TRBD1 as D (7 bases). The CDR3 loop spans 14 amino acids. The germline CDR1 and CDR2 sequences are SQVTM and ANQGSEA. Between the trimmed V and J ends, which lost 6 bases and 5 bases, there was a span of 16 bases. CDR3 DNA sequence: TGCAGCGTCCGCGGGGCAGGGGGGACCGGGGAGCTGTTTTTT. As protein: CSVRGAGGTGELFF.

V and J are TRBV7-2 and TRBJ1-5; 8 positions agree with TRBD1. Germline V gene sequence: CDR1 SGHTA, CDR2 FQGNSA. V shed 2 bases, J shed 0 bases, and the junction held 9 bases outside the gene matches. This CDR3 is 18 amino acids long. The CDR3 region is CASSLRVQGGDSNQPQHF. CDR3 DNA: TGTGCCAGCAGCTTAAGGGTACAGGGGGGGGATAGCAATCAGCCCCAGCATTTT.

This clone appeared a few times. The rearrangement links TRBV19 to TRBJ1-6; a weak D match, TRBD1 (5 bases). Germline loops: CDR1 LNHDA, CDR2 SQIVND (reference sequence). This CDR3 is built from 14 residues. Trimming took off 3 bases at V and 7 bases at J, with 10 bases between the two ends. CDR3: CASSMGQANSPLHF. In nucleotides, the CDR3 is TGTGCCAGTAGTATGGGGCAGGCAAATTCACCCCTCCACTTT.

The chain joins TRBV18 to TRBJ2-4; 9 nucleotides match TRBD1. The J segment lost 9 bases and the V segment lost 2 bases, leaving 5 bases of the junction unmatched. The germline gives CDR1 KGHSH, CDR2 LQKENI. This CDR3 spans 14 amino acids. In nucleotides, the CDR3 is TGTGCCAGCTCACCAGGGGGACAGGGTCCCATTCAGTACTTC. Its translation is CASSPGGQGPIQYF. The variable domain in full, with the rest retrieved from reference TRBV18 and TRBJ2-4, is NAGVMQNPRHLVRRRGQEARLRCSPMKGHSHVYWYRQLPEEGLKFMVYLQKENIIDESGMPKERFSAEFPKEGPSILRIQQVVRGDSAAYFCASSPGGQGPIQYFGAGTRLSVL.

The rearrangement links TRBV10-2 to TRBJ1-5, with D tentatively TRBD1 (5 bases). This CDR3 is built from 13 residues. CDR1 is WSHSY and CDR2 is SAAADI in the germline V gene. V was pared by 2 bases and J by 6 bases, with 8 bases between. The CDR3 nucleotides read TGCGCCAGCAGTGAGAATAGGGGTCAGCCCCAGCATTTT. Encoded protein: CASSENRGQPQHF.